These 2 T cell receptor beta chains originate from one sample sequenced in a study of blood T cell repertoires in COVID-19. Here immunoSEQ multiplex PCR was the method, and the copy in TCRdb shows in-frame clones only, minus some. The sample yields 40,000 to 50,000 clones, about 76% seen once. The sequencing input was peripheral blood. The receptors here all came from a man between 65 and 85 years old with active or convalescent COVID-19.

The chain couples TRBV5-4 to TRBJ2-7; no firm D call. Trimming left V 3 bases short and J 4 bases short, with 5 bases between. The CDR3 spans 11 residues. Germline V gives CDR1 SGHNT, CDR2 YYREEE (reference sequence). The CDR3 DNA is TGTGCCAGCAGCTCGAGATACGAGCAGTACTTC. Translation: CASSSRYEQYF.

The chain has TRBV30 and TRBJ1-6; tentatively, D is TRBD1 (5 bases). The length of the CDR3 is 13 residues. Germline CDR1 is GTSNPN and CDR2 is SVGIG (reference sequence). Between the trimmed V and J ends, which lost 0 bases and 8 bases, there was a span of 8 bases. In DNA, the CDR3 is TGTGCCTGGAGTGTACAAGGGGATTCACCCCTCCACTTT. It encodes CAWSVQGDSPLHF.